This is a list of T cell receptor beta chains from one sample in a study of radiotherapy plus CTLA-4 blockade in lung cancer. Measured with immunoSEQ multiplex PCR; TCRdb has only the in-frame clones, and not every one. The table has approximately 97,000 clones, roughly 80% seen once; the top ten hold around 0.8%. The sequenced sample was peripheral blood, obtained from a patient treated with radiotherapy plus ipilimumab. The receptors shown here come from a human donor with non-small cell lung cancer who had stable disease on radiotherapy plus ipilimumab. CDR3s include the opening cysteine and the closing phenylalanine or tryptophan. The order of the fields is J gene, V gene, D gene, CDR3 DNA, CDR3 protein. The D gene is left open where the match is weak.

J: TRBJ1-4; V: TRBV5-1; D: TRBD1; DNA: TGCGCCAGCAGCCGGGACAGCCGAACTAATGAAAAACTGTTTTTT; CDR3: CASSRDSRTNEKLFF
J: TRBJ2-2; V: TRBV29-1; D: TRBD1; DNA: TGCAGCGGACGCGGGACAGGGGGCGACACCGGGGAGCTGTTTTTT; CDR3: CSGRGTGGDTGELFF
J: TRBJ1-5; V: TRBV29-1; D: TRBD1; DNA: TGCAGCGTCCGGGACAGGAGCGCGGATCAGCCCCAGCATTTT; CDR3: CSVRDRSADQPQHF
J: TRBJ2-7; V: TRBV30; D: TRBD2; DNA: TGTGCCTGGAGTGTTGCTCTAGCGGGGGGCTCCTACGAGCAGTACTTC; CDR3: CAWSVALAGGSYEQYF
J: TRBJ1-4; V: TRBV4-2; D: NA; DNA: TGTGCCAGCAGCCAAGATCCTTATGTGGGCGAAAAACTGTTTTTT; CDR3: CASSQDPYVGEKLFF
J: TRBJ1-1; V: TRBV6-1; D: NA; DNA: TGTGCCATTCCGGGGGTAGGCTTT; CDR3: CAIPGVGF
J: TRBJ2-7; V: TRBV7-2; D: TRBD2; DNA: TGTGCCAGCAGCCCACAGGGCCTAGCGGGAGGGTACGAGCAGTACTTC; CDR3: CASSPQGLAGGYEQYF
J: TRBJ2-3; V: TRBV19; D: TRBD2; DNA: TGTGCCAGTAGCGTTACGGGTGCGGGAGGGCTGGCAGATACGCAGTATTTT; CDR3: CASSVTGAGGLADTQYF
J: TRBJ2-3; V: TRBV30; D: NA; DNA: TGTGCCTGGAGTGTGAACGGAGGCACAGATACGCAGTATTTT; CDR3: CAWSVNGGTDTQYF
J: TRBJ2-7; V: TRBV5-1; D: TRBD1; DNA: TGCGCCAGCAGCTTGGGACAGGGAATGGGCGAGCAGTACTTC; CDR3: CASSLGQGMGEQYF